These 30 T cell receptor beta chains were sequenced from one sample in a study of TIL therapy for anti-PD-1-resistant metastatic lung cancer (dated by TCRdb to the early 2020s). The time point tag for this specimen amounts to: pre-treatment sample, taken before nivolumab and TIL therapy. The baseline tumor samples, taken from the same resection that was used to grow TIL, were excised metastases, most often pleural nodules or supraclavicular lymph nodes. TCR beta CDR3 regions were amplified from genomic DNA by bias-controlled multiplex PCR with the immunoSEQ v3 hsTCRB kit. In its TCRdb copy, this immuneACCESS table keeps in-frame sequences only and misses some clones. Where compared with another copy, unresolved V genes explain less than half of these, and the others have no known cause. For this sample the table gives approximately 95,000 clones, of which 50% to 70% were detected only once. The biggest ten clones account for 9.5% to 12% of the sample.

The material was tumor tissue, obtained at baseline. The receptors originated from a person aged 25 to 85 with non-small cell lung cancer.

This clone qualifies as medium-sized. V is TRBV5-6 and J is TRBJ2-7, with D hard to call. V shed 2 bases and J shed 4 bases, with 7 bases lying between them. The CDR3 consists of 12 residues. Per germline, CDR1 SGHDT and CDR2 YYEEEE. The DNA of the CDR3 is TGTGCCAGCAGCTTCGCTTTGTACGAGCAGTACTTC. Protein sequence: CASSFALYEQYF.

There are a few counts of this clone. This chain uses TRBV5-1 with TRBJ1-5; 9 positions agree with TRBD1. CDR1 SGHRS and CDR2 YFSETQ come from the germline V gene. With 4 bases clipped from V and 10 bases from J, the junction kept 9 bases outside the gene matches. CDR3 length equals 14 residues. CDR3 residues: CASSTGTGNEPQHF. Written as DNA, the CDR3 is TGCGCCAGCAGCACAGGGACAGGGAACGAACCCCAGCATTTT.

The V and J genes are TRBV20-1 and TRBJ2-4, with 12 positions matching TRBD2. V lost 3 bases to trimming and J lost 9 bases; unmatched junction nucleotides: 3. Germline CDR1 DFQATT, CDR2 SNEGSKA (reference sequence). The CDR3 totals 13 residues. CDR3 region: CSASTSGRTIQYF. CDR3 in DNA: TGCAGTGCTAGTACTAGCGGGAGGACCATTCAGTACTTC.

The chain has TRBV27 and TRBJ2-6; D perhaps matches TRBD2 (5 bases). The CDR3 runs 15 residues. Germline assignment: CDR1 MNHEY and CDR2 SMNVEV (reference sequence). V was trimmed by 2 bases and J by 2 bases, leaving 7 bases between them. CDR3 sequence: CASSLTGTGANVLTF. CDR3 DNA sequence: TGTGCCAGCAGTTTAACGGGGACTGGGGCCAACGTCCTGACTTTC.

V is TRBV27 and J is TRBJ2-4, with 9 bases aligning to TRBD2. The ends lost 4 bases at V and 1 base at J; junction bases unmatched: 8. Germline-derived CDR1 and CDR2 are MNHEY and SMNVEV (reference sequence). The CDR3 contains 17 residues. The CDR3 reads CASSYASGAGAKNIQYF. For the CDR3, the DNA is TGTGCCAGCAGTTACGCTAGCGGGGCGGGGGCCAAAAACATTCAGTACTTC.

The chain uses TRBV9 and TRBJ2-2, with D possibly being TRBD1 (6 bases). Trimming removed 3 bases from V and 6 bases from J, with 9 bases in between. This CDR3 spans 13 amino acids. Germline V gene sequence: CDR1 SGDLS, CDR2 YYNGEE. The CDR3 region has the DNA TGTGCCAGCAGCGACAGGGTGGCCGGGGAGCTGTTTTTT. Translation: CASSDRVAGELFF. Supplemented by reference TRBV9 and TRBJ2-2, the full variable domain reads DSGVTQTPKHLITATGQRVTLRCSPRSGDLSVYWYQQSLDQGLQFLIQYYNGEERAKGNILERFSAQQFPDLHSELNLSSLELGDSALYFCASSDRVAGELFFGEGSRLTVL.

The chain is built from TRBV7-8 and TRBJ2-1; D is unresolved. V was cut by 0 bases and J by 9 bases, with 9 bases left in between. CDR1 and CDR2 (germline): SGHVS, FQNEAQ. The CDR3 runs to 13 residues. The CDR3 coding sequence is TGTGCCAGCAGCTTAGCTGAGGTAGGTGAGCAGTTCTTC. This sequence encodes CASSLAEVGEQFF.

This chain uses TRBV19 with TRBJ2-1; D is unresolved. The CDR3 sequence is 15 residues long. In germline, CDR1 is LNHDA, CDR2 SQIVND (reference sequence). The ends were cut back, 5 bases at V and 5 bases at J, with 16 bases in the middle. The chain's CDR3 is CASSGRHISNNEQFF. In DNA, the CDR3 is TGTGCCAGTAGTGGAAGACATATATCAAACAATGAGCAGTTCTTC.

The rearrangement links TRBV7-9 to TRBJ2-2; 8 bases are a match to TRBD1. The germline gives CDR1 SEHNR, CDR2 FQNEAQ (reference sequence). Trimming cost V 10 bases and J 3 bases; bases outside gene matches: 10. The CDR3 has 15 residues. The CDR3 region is CAIGQGASDTGELFF. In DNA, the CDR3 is TGTGCCATCGGCCAGGGGGCATCGGACACCGGGGAGCTGTTTTTT.

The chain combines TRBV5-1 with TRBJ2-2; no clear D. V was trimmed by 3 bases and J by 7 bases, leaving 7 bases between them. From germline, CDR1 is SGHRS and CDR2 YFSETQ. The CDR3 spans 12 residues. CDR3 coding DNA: TGCGCCAGCAGCTACAGTGACGGGGAGCTGTTTTTT. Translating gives CASSYSDGELFF. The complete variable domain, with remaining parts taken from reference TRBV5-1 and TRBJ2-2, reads KAGVTQTPRYLIKTRGQQVTLSCSPISGHRSVSWYQQTPGQGLQFLFEYFSETQRNKGNFPGRFSGRQFSNSRSEMNVSTLELGDSALYLCASSYSDGELFFGEGSRLTVL.

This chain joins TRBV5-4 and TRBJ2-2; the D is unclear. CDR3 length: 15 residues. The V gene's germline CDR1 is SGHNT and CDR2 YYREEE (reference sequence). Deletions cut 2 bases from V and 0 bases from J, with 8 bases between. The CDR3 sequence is CASSFRASNTGELFF. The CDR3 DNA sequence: TGTGCCAGCAGCTTCAGAGCCTCGAACACCGGGGAGCTGTTTTTT.

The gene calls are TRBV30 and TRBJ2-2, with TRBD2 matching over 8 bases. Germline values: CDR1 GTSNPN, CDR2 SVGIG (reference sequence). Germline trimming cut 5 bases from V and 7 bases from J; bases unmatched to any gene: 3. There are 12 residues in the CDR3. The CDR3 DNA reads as TGTGCCTGGGGGGGGACTAGCGGGGAGCTGTTTTTT. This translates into CAWGGTSGELFF.

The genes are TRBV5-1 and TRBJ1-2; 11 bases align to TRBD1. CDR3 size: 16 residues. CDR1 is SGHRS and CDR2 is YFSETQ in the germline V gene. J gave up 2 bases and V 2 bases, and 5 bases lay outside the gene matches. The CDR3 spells CASSFIGQGANYGYTF. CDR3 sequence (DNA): TGCGCCAGCAGCTTTATCGGACAGGGGGCGAACTATGGCTACACCTTC.

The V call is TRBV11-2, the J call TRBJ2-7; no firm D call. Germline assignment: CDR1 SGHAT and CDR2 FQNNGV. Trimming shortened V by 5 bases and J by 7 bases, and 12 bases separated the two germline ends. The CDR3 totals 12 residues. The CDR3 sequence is CASSGEIGEQYF. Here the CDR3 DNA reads TGTGCCAGCAGCGGGGAAATAGGGGAGCAGTACTTC.

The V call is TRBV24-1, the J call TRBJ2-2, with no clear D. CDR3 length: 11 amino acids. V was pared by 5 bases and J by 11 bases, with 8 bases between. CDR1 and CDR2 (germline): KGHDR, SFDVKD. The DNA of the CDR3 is TGTGCCACCAGTGGGTTCCGTGAGCTGTTTTTT. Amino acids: CATSGFRELFF.

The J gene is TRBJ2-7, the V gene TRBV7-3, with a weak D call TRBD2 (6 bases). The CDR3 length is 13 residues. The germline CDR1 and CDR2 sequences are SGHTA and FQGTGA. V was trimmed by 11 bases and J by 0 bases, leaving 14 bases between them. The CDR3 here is CALGRESSYEQYF. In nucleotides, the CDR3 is TGTGCCCTTGGCCGGGAGAGCTCCTACGAGCAGTACTTC.

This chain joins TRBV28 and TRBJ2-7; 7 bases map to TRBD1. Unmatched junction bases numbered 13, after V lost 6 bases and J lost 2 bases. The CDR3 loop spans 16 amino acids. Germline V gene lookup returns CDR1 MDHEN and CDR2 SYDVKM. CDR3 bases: TGTGCCAGCAGGGAGACAGGGCAAATTCTAACCTACGAGCAGTACTTC. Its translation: CASRETGQILTYEQYF.

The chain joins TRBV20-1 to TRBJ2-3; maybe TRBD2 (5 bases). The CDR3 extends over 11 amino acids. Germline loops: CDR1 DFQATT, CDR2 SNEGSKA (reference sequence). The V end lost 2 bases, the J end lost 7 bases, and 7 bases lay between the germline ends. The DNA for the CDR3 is TGCAGTGCTAGAACGGGATATACGCAGTATTTT. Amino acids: CSARTGYTQYF.

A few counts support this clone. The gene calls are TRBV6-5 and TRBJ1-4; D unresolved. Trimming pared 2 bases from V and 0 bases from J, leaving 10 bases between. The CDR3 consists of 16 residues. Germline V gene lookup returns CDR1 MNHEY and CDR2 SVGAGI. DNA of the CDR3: TGTGCCAGCAGTTACGGCTGGACGGCAACTAATGAAAAACTGTTTTTT. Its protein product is CASSYGWTATNEKLFF.

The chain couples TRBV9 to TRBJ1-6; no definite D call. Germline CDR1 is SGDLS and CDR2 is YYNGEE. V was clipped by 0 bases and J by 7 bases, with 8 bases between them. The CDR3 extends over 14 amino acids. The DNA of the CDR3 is TGTGCCAGCAGCGTAGAAGGTTTGAATTCACCCCTCCACTTT. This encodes CASSVEGLNSPLHF.

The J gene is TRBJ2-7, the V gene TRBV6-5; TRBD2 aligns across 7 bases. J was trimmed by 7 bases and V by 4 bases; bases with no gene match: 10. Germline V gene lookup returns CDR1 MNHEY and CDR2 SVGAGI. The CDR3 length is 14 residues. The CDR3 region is CASSSPLAGGEQYF. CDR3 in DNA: TGTGCCAGCAGTTCCCCCTTAGCCGGGGGGGAGCAGTACTTC.

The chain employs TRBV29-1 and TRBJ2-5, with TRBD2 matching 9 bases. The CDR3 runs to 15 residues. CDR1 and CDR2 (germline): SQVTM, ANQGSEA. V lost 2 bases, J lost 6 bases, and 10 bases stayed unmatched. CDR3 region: CSVERVAGVGKTQYF. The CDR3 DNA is TGCAGCGTTGAAAGAGTAGCGGGAGTGGGAAAGACCCAGTACTTC.

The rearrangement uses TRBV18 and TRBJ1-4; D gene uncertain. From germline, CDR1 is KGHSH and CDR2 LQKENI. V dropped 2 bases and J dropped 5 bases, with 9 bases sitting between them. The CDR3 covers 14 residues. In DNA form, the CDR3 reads TGTGCCAGCTCACCAGCCGCTGACAATGAAAAACTGTTTTTT. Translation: CASSPAADNEKLFF.

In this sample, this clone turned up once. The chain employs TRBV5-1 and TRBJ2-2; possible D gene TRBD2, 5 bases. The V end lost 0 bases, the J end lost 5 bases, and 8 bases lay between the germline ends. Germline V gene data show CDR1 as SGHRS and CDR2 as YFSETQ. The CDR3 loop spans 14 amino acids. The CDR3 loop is CASSLGSGTGELFF. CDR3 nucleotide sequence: TGCGCCAGCAGCTTGGGATCGGGAACCGGGGAGCTGTTTTTT.

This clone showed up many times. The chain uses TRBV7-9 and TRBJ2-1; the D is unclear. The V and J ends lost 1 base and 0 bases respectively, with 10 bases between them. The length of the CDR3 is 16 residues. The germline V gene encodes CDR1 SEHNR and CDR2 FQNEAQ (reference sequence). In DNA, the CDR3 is TGTGCCAGCAGCTTAGGATTGGCCTCCTCCTACAATGAGCAGTTCTTC. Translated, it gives CASSLGLASSYNEQFF. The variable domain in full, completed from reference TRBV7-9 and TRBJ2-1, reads DTGVSQNPRHKITKRGQNVTFRCDPISEHNRLYWYRQTLGQGPEFLTYFQNEAQLEKSRLLSDRFSAERPKGSFSTLEIQRTEQGDSAMYLCASSLGLASSYNEQFFGPGTRLTVL.

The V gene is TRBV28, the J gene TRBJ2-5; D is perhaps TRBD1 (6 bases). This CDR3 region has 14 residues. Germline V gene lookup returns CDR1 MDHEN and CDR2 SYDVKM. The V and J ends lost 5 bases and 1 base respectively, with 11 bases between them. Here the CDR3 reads CASSTYRVQETQYF. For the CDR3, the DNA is TGTGCCAGCAGTACATACAGGGTCCAAGAGACCCAGTACTTC.

In nucleotides, the CDR3 is TGTGCCAGCAGCCAAGACAGGACAGGGACCTACAATGAGCAGTTCTTC. This gives the protein CASSQDRTGTYNEQFF. The chain is built from TRBV3-1 (or the pseudogene TRBV3-2) and TRBJ2-1, with 8 bases matching TRBD1. V shed 0 bases and J 2 bases; nucleotides not matched to a gene: 3. This CDR3 has 16 amino acids. Per germline, CDR1 LGHDT and CDR2 YNNKEL (reference sequence).

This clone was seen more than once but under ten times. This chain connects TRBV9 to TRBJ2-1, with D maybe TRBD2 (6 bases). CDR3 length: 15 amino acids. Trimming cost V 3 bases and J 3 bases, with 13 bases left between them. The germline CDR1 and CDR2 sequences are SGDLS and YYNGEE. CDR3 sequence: CASSARDWGYNEQFF. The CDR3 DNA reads TGTGCCAGCAGCGCCCGGGACTGGGGCTACAATGAGCAGTTCTTC.

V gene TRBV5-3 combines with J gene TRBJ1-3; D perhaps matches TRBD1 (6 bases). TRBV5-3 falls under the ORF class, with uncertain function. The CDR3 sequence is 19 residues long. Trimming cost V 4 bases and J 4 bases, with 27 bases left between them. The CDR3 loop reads CARSPPRGKIILAGNTIYF. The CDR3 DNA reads TGTGCCAGAAGCCCTCCGAGGGGGAAAATTATACTGGCGGGAAACACCATATATTTT.

CDR3 residues: CSGNRGYTEAFF. The CDR3 DNA is TGCAGCGGGAACAGGGGTTATACTGAAGCTTTCTTT. V is TRBV29-1 and J is TRBJ1-1, with 7 nucleotides matching TRBD1. The CDR3 extends over 12 amino acids. The V segment lost 7 bases and the J segment 5 bases; nucleotides outside the gene matches: 7. Per germline, CDR1 SQVTM and CDR2 ANQGSEA.